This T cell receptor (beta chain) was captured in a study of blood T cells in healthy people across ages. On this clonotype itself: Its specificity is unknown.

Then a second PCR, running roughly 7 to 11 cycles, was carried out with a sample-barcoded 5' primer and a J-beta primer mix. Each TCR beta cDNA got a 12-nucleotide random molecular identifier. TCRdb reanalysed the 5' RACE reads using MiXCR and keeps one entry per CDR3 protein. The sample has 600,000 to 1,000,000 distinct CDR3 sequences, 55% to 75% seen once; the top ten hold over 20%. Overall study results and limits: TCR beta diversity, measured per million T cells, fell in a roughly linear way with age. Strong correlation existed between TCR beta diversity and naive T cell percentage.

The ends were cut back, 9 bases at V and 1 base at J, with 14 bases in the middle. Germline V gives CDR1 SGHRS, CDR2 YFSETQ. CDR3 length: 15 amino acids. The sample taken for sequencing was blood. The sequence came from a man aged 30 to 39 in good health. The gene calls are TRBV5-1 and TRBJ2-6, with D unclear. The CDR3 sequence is CATKPGPSGANVLTF. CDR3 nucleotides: TGCGCCACCAAACCCGGGCCATCTGGGGCCAACGTCCTGACTTTC.